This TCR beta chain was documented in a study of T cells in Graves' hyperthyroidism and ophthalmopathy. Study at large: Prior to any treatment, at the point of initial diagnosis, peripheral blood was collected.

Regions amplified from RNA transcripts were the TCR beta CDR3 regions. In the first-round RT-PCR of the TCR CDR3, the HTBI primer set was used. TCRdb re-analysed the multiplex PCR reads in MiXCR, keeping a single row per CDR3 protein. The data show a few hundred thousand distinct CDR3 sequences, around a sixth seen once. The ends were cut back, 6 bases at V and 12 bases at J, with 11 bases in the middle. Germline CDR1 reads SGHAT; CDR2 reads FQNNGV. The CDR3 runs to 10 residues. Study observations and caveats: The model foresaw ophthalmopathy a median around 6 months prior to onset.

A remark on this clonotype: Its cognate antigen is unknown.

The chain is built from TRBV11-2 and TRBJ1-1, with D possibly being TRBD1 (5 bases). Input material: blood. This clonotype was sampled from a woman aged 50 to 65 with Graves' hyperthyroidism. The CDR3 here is CASSPRQTFF. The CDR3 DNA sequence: TGTGCCAGCAGTCCCCGACAGACTTTCTTT.